Below, one T cell receptor (beta chain) is given with its context. The target antigen is unknown. Assay: immunoSEQ multiplex PCR; the TCRdb copy retains only in-frame clones and omits some. The table shows roughly 30,000 clones, with about 60% occurring only once. CDR1 is MNHEY and CDR2 is SMNVEV in the germline V gene (reference sequence). CDR3 length: 13 residues. V was pared by 8 bases and J by 7 bases, with 10 bases of the junction left unmatched. This entry comes from a study of early stage breast cancer tumors. On the study more broadly: The ER+/PR+/HER2- tumors included 7 or 8 ductal and a handful of lobular carcinomas. General study results and limits: Commonly generated sequences made up most enriched TCRB sequences shared between patients.

The chain is built from TRBV27 and TRBJ2-7; 8 bases map to TRBD1. The clonotype originates from a person between 50 and 60 years old with breast cancer. The sample consisted of breast tumor tissue. Here the CDR3 reads CASSDRANGEQYF. Written as DNA, the CDR3 is TGTGCCAGCTCGGACAGGGCCAATGGGGAGCAGTACTTC.